This paragraph covers one T cell receptor beta chain sequence. The data belong to a study of blood T cells in healthy people across ages. Primed by a sample-barcoded 5' primer and a J-beta primer mix, a second PCR proceeded for about 6 to 12 cycles. TCRdb re-called the 5' RACE reads with MiXCR, one entry per CDR3 protein. The data contain roughly 1,500,000 distinct CDR3 sequences, about 31% of them singletons. The CDR3 contains 13 residues. Trimming pared 5 bases from V and 1 base from J, leaving 8 bases between. Sequences were obtained from blood. The chain links TRBV12-3 or TRBV12-4 to TRBJ1-1, with D unclear. The receptor was isolated from a young woman in good health. The CDR3 DNA follows: TGTGCCAGCAGTGAGGACGGGAACACTGAAGCTTTCTTT. The encoded protein is CASSEDGNTEAFF.